This entry concerns a single TCR beta chain. Its antigen target is currently unknown. The input lacks base qualities; no much larger clone sits a single base away. In total, roughly 670 healthy bone marrow donors made up the cohort. Cohort members were all nominally healthy when sampled, although unrecorded immune exposures were likely present. The donor was CMV seropositive and was included in the group of 250 to 350 seropositive cohort members. A peripheral blood sample was provided by each donor, and peripheral blood mononuclear cells were used for TCR beta sequencing. The Qiagen DNeasy Blood Extraction Kit was used to extract genomic DNA from the blood cell samples. The sample is drawn from a study of cytomegalovirus exposure and HLA in healthy donors (dated by TCRdb to about 2017). Describing the broader study: In an earlier analysis of 587 of the donors, under 300 Gb of sequence data and 100 million or so unique TCR beta sequences from approximately 180 million T cells were reported. Using immunosequencing, the study profiled T cell repertoires from 550 to 750 subjects and related those repertoires to cytomegalovirus serostatus. The number of typed donors differed by locus: about 620-630 for A, B, C, DRB1 and DQB1; approximately 520 for DQA1; around 580 for DPA1; and roughly 450 for DPB1. On average, over 200,000 unique TCR beta nucleotide sequences were sequenced per donor among several hundred genotyped donors of the cohort, with roughly 19% of those sequences being non-productive. The later analysis used no new phenotypic data to find candidate immune exposures, relying instead on TCR beta sequences and their occurrence across donors. A later analysis re-analyzed previously published TCR beta repertoires from 666 donors and added high-resolution HLA genotyping to study TCR occurrence patterns. In an earlier analysis of 587 of the donors, high-throughput TCR beta sequencing was used to judge whether each TCR beta V gene segment behaved as functional or pseudogenic. Of the approximately 400 genotyped donors, 75% to 85% were placed in the genetic ancestry cluster associated with self-reported Caucasian donors. A handful of DR-DQ haplotypes were handled as single units for association and clustering because linkage in the cohort was strong. Every repertoire in the discovery cohort had been generated on one and the same sequencing platform. An early release that covered about 640 HLA-typed donors contained approximately 300 gigabases of sequencing data and tens of millions of unique TCR sequences. A later genetic analysis took genome-wide SNP genotypes for 398 of the 666 donors and used that subset as a discovery cohort. A separate validation cohort of 100 to 150 different subjects was used in addition to the 666-subject first cohort. Donor age, sex, ethnicity and CMV serostatus were compiled alongside the repertoire data. The study was designed to test whether signatures of past pathogen exposure could be identified by cataloging public T cell receptors. The study combined high-throughput TCR immunosequencing, statistical association of individual TCRs with disease status, and machine learning to predict cytomegalovirus infection status. HLA typing included class I and class II loci at four-digit resolution.

The CDR3 runs 14 amino acids, cysteine and phenylalanine included. Of the read, only the CDR3 DNA is kept; its 42 bases are in frame from base 1. Per the germline V gene, MDHEN is the CDR1 and SYDVKM is the CDR2. Between the V and J ends, shortened by 1 base and 4 bases respectively, the junction contains 8 bases. General study outcomes and caveats: At a false discovery rate of 0.05, a later analysis linked 16,000 or so TCR beta sequences to specific HLA alleles. In this cohort, only TCR beta chains were sequenced, and detectable features were limited by the absence of alpha or paired-chain data. The authors suggested that the approach could potentially be generalized to other disease states and immunological phenotypes. The only immune exposure information available for the cohort was CMV serostatus. Because HLA typing was unavailable for some donors at each locus, only the typed subset was used in association tests. In the study, some 160 TCR beta chains were listed as associated with cytomegalovirus. A cluster of highly shared sequence variants was judged likely to be a technical artifact of the sequencing pipeline. Presence/absence analyses assumed roughly uniform sequencing depth across donors, an assumption that may not hold. Because the 87-base-pair reads could not distinguish some IMGT-functional V segments, including TRBV6-2 and TRBV6-3, those segments were excluded. A further reported finding was that TCR beta sequences accurately predicted the HLA-A and HLA-B alleles for most subjects in the first cohort. The earlier analysis of 587 of the donors excluded over 15 rarely observed V segments, including chromosome 9 orphons, because counts were too low. When HLA alleles, especially DR and DQ, strongly co-occurred, TCR associations were difficult to assign to individual alleles. Most TCR sequences were observed very rarely across donors, whereas some public TCRs were present in many individuals. In a later analysis, HLA-associated TCR beta chains showed more clonal expansion and lower generation probabilities than non-associated chains that were equally common. A later analysis reported that several top co-occurrence clusters appeared linked to parvovirus B19, influenza, CMV and Epstein-Barr virus. Correlated functional status among segregating V segments might reflect linkage disequilibrium, but an unknown experimental factor could not be ruled out. V-gene and J-gene trimming of TCR beta chains was associated with a missense DCLRE1C variant in a later genetic analysis, and the association was replicated in an independent cohort. In a later analysis, the rate of TCR association differed among HLA loci, with DRB1 alleles having the most associated TCRs and HLA-C alleles having the fewest. The classifier was reported to diagnose cytomegalovirus status with high specificity and sensitivity in both the original and validation cohorts. In vitro tests confirmed that a few of the cytomegalovirus-associated TCR beta chains recognize cytomegalovirus antigens. Most CMV-associated TCR beta chains appeared to be HLA-restricted in a later analysis, and the HLA associations seemed to be driven largely by CMV exposure. In an earlier analysis of around 600 of the donors, most TCR beta V segments appeared in productive rearrangements about 90% or about 30% of the time, broadly matching IMGT annotations. A later genetic analysis reported fewer N-insertions in productive TCRs among donors in an Asian-associated ancestry cluster than the approximately 670-donor mean.

Libraries came from the immunoSEQ multiplex PCR assay. For the multiplex PCR, a mixture combining 60 forward primers for TCR Vbeta segments and 13 reverse primers for TCR Jbeta segments was used. The CDR3 region of rearranged TCR beta genes was amplified from genomic DNA by a multiplex PCR assay. Amplified TCR beta libraries were sequenced as 87-base-pair reads on the Illumina HiSeq System. On the study's bioinformatics: A later analysis tallied roughly 76 million unique TCR beta chains across the 666 repertoires, and approximately 11 million of those chains were shared by two or more donors. A nearest-neighbor algorithm error-corrected the raw reads and collapsed the reads into unique sequences, merging closely related sequences to remove PCR and sequencing errors. V, D and J gene segments were assigned by aligning CDR3 sequences to IMGT reference sequences. For a sequence to be retained, a match of at least six nucleotides to both a V gene segment and a J gene segment was required. A rearrangement was called productive if the CDR3 had no stop codons and remained in frame with V and J, and every other rearrangement was called non-productive. Following IMGT convention, CDR3 was defined as the stretch from the second conserved V-encoded cysteine up to the conserved J-encoded phenylalanine. Sequences without an unambiguous match to a single V gene segment were excluded from the earlier analysis of about 640 of the donors. In an earlier analysis of several hundred of the donors, V segments were called functional above 56.7% productive rearrangements and were called segregating when the between-donor standard deviation exceeded 5%. A statistical classification framework was developed to diagnose cytomegalovirus status using the catalog of TCR beta chain sequences. In a later analysis, V and J genes were assigned by comparing TCR nucleotide sequences against IMGT/GENE-DB human TR gene sequences. The TCRdist pipeline was used in a later analysis to assign CDR3 sequences and most-parsimonious VDJ recombination scenarios. In a later analysis, each TCR beta chain was defined by its CDR3 amino acid sequence together with its V-gene family, and reads lacking a unique V-gene family were excluded. To address suspected cross-contamination and a sequencing artifact, a later analysis removed 592 highly shared, low-generation-probability nucleotide sequences. In a later analysis, a clonal expansion index was calculated for each public chain from normalized within-repertoire ranks of inferred template counts. In a later analysis, generation probabilities were computed using a VDJ recombination model fitted to out-of-frame rearrangements, and the results were checked against IGoR. In a later analysis, TCR-TCR, TCR-HLA and TCR-CMV co-occurrence was scored with hypergeometric tests, and a repertoire-size bias correction was applied to TCR pairs. In a later analysis, false discovery rates were estimated by permuting HLA or CMV assignments 20 times. In a later analysis, co-occurring TCRs were grouped with DBSCAN, and TCRdist sequence similarity was added when clustering was performed within HLA-allele-positive subsets. Repertoires with fewer than 30,000 or more than 120,000 public chains, plus five repertoires with anomalous nucleotide sharing, were excluded from co-occurrence clustering. This immuneACCESS table, as held by TCRdb, lists in-frame sequences with V and J called but not all clones. Of the missing ones, under half trace to an unresolved V gene in checked studies; the others have no known cause. That table supplies the V and J calls and clone size; D and trimming were determined from the DNA. This sample comprises fewer than 150,000 clones, more than 80% of them detected only once. The top ten clones comprise approximately 6.4% of the sample.

The sequence joins TRBV28 to TRBJ1-3, with a tentative D gene TRBD1 over 5 matching bases. The source material was PBMCs. The receptor comes from a woman aged 25 to 39 in good health and CMV-seropositive. The CDR3 protein is CASSLSRVGNTIYF. In nucleotide form, the sequence is TGTGCCAGCAGTTTATCCAGGGTGGGAAACACCATATATTTT.